A selection of T cell receptor beta chains follows, all from one sample in a study of sequential checkpoint blockade in melanoma. Sequenced by immunoSEQ multiplex PCR; TCRdb stores in-frame clones only, minus some. The sample includes fewer than 25,000 clones, roughly 76% seen only once; the top ten take 27%. Sequenced here: CD8+ T cells sorted from blood (inferred from file names), sampled from a patient given nivolumab and ipilimumab in sequence. The receptors derive from a human donor with melanoma. CDR3s include the opening cysteine and the closing phenylalanine or tryptophan. A D gene is named only where the DNA matches it firmly. Some rows mark clone size as missing; the rest say once, few, many or name a class of expanded clone.

V gene	D gene	clone size	J gene	CDR3 protein	CDR3 DNA
TRBV6-5	TRBD2	few	TRBJ2-3	CASRRSGSGTDTQYF	TGTGCCAGCAGGCGTAGCGGGAGCGGAACAGATACGCAGTATTTT
TRBV15	TRBD2	-	TRBJ2-7	CATSSVLGGEQYF	TGTGCCACCAGCTCAGTACTCGGGGGGGAGCAGTACTTC
TRBV6-5	-	-	TRBJ1-4	CASSTRGLFF	TGTGCCAGCAGCACCAGGGGACTGTTTTTT
TRBV27	-	-	TRBJ2-7	CASSWSVGQRSYEQYF	TGTGCCAGCAGTTGGTCGGTAGGACAGAGATCCTACGAGCAGTACTTC
TRBV7-9	-	-	TRBJ2-5	CASSLALSVQETQYF	TGTGCCAGCAGCTTAGCGTTGAGCGTCCAAGAGACCCAGTACTTC
TRBV11-3	TRBD1	-	TRBJ2-7	CASSFFSGTGGRAYEQYF	TGTGCCAGCAGCTTTTTTTCCGGGACAGGGGGTCGCGCCTACGAGCAGTACTTC
TRBV28	TRBD1	few	TRBJ1-5	CASSFPGQPADQPQHF	TGTGCCAGCAGTTTCCCGGGACAGCCGGCCGATCAGCCCCAGCATTTT
TRBV4-3	-	-	TRBJ2-7	CASSQVAGDYEQYF	TGCGCCAGCAGCCAAGTTGCAGGGGACTACGAGCAGTACTTC
TRBV27	-	-	TRBJ2-7	CASGKIAAYEQYF	TGTGCCAGCGGCAAAATAGCCGCCTACGAGCAGTACTTC
TRBV28	TRBD1	-	TRBJ2-7	CASSSPTGKSLSYEQYF	TGTGCCAGCAGTTCCCCGACAGGGAAATCCCTCTCATACGAGCAGTACTTC
TRBV11-2	-	-	TRBJ1-2	CASSSPQQETTSYGYTF	TGTGCCAGCAGCTCCCCCCAACAGGAAACCACCAGCTATGGCTACACCTTC
TRBV27	-	-	TRBJ2-7	CANPSTRVRYEQYF	TGTGCCAACCCCAGTACCAGGGTTCGCTACGAGCAGTACTTC
TRBV7-2	-	-	TRBJ2-7	CASSLVLHFYEQYF	TGTGCCAGCAGCTTAGTGCTCCACTTCTACGAGCAGTACTTC
TRBV6-1	TRBD2	-	TRBJ2-1	CASRIISGGRNEQFF	TGTGCCAGCAGGATTATTAGCGGGGGCCGGAATGAGCAGTTCTTC
TRBV28	-	medium-sized	TRBJ2-7	CASRLRQDTYEQYF	TGTGCCAGCCGATTAAGACAGGATACCTACGAGCAGTACTTC
TRBV4-3	TRBD1	-	TRBJ1-4	CASSQVLTGGEKLFF	TGCGCCAGCAGCCAAGTTCTTACAGGGGGGGAAAAACTGTTTTTT
TRBV6-1	TRBD2	-	TRBJ2-7	CASTRGLALNEQYF	TGTGCCAGCACCCGGGGACTAGCGCTTAACGAGCAGTACTTC
TRBV10-1	-	-	TRBJ2-7	CASSEGLGKVYEQYF	TGCGCCAGCAGCGAAGGGCTCGGGAAAGTCTACGAGCAGTACTTC
TRBV9	TRBD1	-	TRBJ2-1	CASSVGHRGPSYNEQFF	TGTGCCAGCAGCGTAGGCCACAGGGGGCCGTCCTACAATGAGCAGTTCTTC
TRBV10-3	-	-	TRBJ2-7	CAITASYEQYF	TGTGCCATCACCGCGTCCTACGAGCAGTACTTC
TRBV28	TRBD2	medium-sized	TRBJ2-1	CASAPHGGVSRGSYNEQFF	TGTGCCAGCGCCCCTCACGGGGGGGTGTCTCGAGGGTCCTACAATGAGCAGTTCTTC
TRBV9	-	-	TRBJ2-1	CASSVGGGNEQFF	TGTGCCAGCAGCGTAGGAGGGGGAAATGAGCAGTTCTTC
TRBV19	-	-	TRBJ1-1	CASSIRGRTEAFF	TGTGCCAGTAGTATAAGGGGCCGGACTGAAGCTTTCTTT
TRBV19	-	-	TRBJ1-1	CASSATAMNTEAFF	TGTGCCAGTAGTGCGACAGCCATGAACACTGAAGCTTTCTTT
TRBV4-3	TRBD1	-	TRBJ1-5	CASSWVTGGGQPQHF	TGCGCCAGCAGCTGGGTTACAGGGGGGGGTCAGCCCCAGCATTTT
TRBV6-6	TRBD1	-	TRBJ1-1	CASSYPDRATEAFF	TGTGCCAGCAGTTACCCGGACAGGGCCACTGAAGCTTTCTTT
TRBV2	TRBD2	-	TRBJ2-1	CASSWTSGTRYNEQFF	TGTGCCAGCAGTTGGACTAGCGGGACTAGGTACAATGAGCAGTTCTTC
TRBV9	-	-	TRBJ2-7	CASSVGGRAYEQYF	TGTGCCAGCAGCGTAGGGGGGCGGGCCTACGAGCAGTACTTC
TRBV13	TRBD1	once	TRBJ2-7	CASSRTGWNNEQYF	TGTGCCAGCAGCCGGACAGGGTGGAACAACGAGCAGTACTTC
TRBV7-2	-	-	TRBJ1-2	CASSWTGTTDYGYTF	TGTGCCAGCAGCTGGACCGGGACAACGGATTATGGCTACACCTTC
TRBV5-1	TRBD2	-	TRBJ2-3	CASSFPGRDTDTQYF	TGCGCCAGCAGCTTCCCCGGGAGGGACACAGATACGCAGTATTTT
TRBV27	-	-	TRBJ2-3	CASSYGVRGTDTQYF	TGTGCCAGCAGTTACGGGGTTAGGGGGACAGATACGCAGTATTTT
TRBV19	-	-	TRBJ2-1	CASNPRWSNEQFF	TGTGCCAGTAATCCCCGGTGGTCCAATGAGCAGTTCTTC
TRBV10-2	-	-	TRBJ2-1	CASSESRRAANEQFF	TGCGCCAGCAGTGAGTCTCGGAGGGCCGCAAATGAGCAGTTCTTC
TRBV28	-	few	TRBJ2-7	CASSLVQGGYEQYF	TGTGCCAGCAGTTTAGTCCAGGGGGGATACGAGCAGTACTTC
TRBV6-6	TRBD1	-	TRBJ1-1	CASSYSKGAGTEAFF	TGTGCCAGCAGTTACTCGAAGGGGGCTGGCACTGAAGCTTTCTTT
TRBV27	-	-	TRBJ2-1	CASRAGQSSYNEQFF	TGTGCCAGCAGGGCAGGGCAGAGCTCCTACAATGAGCAGTTCTTC
TRBV27	-	-	TRBJ2-6	CASSLVGGTGANVLTF	TGTGCCAGCAGTTTAGTCGGGGGAACTGGGGCCAACGTCCTGACTTTC
TRBV19	-	-	TRBJ1-1	CASSIVPGWDTEAFF	TGTGCCAGTAGTATAGTGCCGGGTTGGGACACTGAAGCTTTCTTT
TRBV19	TRBD2	-	TRBJ2-5	CASSAGGETQYF	TGTGCCAGTAGCGCGGGAGGCGAGACCCAGTACTTC
TRBV9	TRBD2	-	TRBJ2-3	CASSGLSGGSTDTQYF	TGTGCCAGCAGCGGCCTTAGCGGGGGAAGCACAGATACGCAGTATTTT
TRBV27	-	-	TRBJ2-2	CASSPSGAGELFF	TGTGCCAGCAGCCCATCGGGGGCCGGGGAGCTGTTTTTT
TRBV6-5	-	-	TRBJ1-1	CASSSPPREAFF	TGTGCCAGCAGTTCCCCACCGAGGGAAGCTTTCTTT
TRBV29-1	-	-	TRBJ2-3	CSVEGRFRVDTQYF	TGCAGCGTTGAGGGTAGATTCCGGGTAGATACGCAGTATTTT
TRBV28	TRBD1	-	TRBJ2-5	CASSFLGQAETQYF	TGTGCCAGCAGTTTCTTGGGACAGGCAGAGACCCAGTACTTC
TRBV7-9	TRBD1	-	TRBJ1-2	CASSKDRDSYGYTF	TGTGCCAGCAGCAAGGACAGGGACTCCTATGGCTACACCTTC
TRBV6-6	-	once	TRBJ1-2	CASSYREPLYGYTF	TGTGCCAGCAGTTATAGGGAGCCCCTCTATGGCTACACCTTC
TRBV4-1	TRBD1	-	TRBJ2-7	CASSTRTGSIYEQYF	TGCGCCAGCAGCACCAGGACAGGTTCCATCTACGAGCAGTACTTC
TRBV27	TRBD2	-	TRBJ2-1	CASSPTSVEQFF	TGTGCCAGCAGCCCGACTAGCGTTGAGCAGTTCTTC
TRBV28	-	-	TRBJ1-1	CASSFGANTEAFF	TGTGCCAGCAGTTTCGGAGCGAACACTGAAGCTTTCTTT
TRBV4-3	-	-	TRBJ1-4	CASSQLLPSGQREEKLFF	TGCGCCAGCAGCCAGCTGTTGCCCTCCGGGCAGAGGGAGGAAAAACTGTTTTTT
TRBV6-1	TRBD1	large	TRBJ1-5	CASRETGSGQPQHF	TGTGCCAGCAGGGAGACAGGGTCAGGACAGCCCCAGCATTTT